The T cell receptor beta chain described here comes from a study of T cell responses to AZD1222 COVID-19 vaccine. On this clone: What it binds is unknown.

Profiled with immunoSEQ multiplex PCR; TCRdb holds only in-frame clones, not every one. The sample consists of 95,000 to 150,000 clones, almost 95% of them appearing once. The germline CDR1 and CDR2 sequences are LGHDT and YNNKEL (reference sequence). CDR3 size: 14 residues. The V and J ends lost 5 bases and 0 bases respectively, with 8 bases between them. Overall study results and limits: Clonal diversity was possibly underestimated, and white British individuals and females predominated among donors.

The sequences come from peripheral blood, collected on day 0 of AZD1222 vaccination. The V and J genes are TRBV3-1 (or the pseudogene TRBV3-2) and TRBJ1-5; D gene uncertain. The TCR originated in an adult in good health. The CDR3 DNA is TGTGCCAGCAGCGGGAGGGATAGCAATCAGCCCCAGCATTTT. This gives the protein CASSGRDSNQPQHF.